Listed here is a single T cell receptor (beta chain). These data belong to a study of cytomegalovirus exposure and HLA in healthy donors. Trimming shortened V by 5 bases and J by 8 bases, and 11 bases separated the two germline ends. Germline V gene sequence: CDR1 SEHNR, CDR2 FQNEAQ (reference sequence). The length of the CDR3 is 12 residues. PCR used 60 Vbeta primers and 13 Jbeta primers. Method: immunoSEQ multiplex PCR; TCRdb's copy keeps in-frame clones and lacks some. The data hold 180,000 or so clones, with approximately 83% observed a single time. Sequencing used PBMCs. This TCR was sampled from a man younger than 35 in good health and CMV-seropositive. The chain recombines TRBV7-9 with TRBJ2-3, with D unresolved. CDR3 sequence (DNA): TGTGCCAGCAGCCCCGATTTGAGTACGCAGTATTTT. Its protein is CASSPDLSTQYF.